This record concerns one T cell receptor (beta chain) sequence. Repertoires were generated with immunoSEQ multiplex PCR, while TCRdb's copy carries only in-frame clones and drops some. This sample has 81,000 or so clones, with about 85% found just once. The sample is drawn from a study of radiotherapy plus CTLA-4 blockade in lung cancer. The CDR3 consists of 13 residues. Deletions cut 3 bases from V and 5 bases from J, with 10 bases between. Per the germline V gene, CDR1 is SQVTM and CDR2 is ANQGSEA. The sequence was collected from a human donor with non-small cell lung cancer that progressed on radiotherapy plus ipilimumab. The chain joins TRBV29-1 to TRBJ2-2; TRBD1 might be the D (6 bases). The material was peripheral blood, obtained from a patient treated with radiotherapy plus ipilimumab. CDR3 in DNA: TGCAGCGTTGAGCCTACAGGGACCGGGGAGCTGTTTTTT. The encoded protein is CSVEPTGTGELFF.